These T cell receptor beta chains were read from a single sample in a study of T cell repertoires in cytomegalovirus infection. Their specific antigens are unknown. Each CDR3 protein gets one entry after TCRdb re-called the reads with MiXCR. The sample has around 360,000 distinct CDR3 sequences, about 32% seen once. Source: cultured PBMCs, taken from culture after CMV antigen stimulation. These receptors originate from a human donor in good health (CMV status not recorded). Some clones in this sample may be carry-over from other donors' samples. CDR3s include the opening cysteine and the closing phenylalanine or tryptophan. The D gene is left open where the match is weak. Expanded clones get a size class; other rows say once, few or many, or leave the size out.

d_call,clone_size,v_call,j_call,cdr3_aa,cdr3_nt
-,many,TRBV7-2,TRBJ1-1,CASSFHVMNTEAFF,TGTGCCAGCAGCTTTCACGTCATGAACACTGAAGCTTTCTTT
TRBD2,-,TRBV19,TRBJ2-7,CASSIYNSGRIYEQYF,TGTGCCAGTAGTATTTACAATAGCGGGAGGATCTACGAGCAGTACTTC
-,-,TRBV12-3/TRBV12-4,TRBJ2-2,CASSLRGGGELFF,TGTGCCAGCAGTCTCAGGGGTGGCGGGGAGCTGTTTTTT
-,-,TRBV6-1,TRBJ2-1,CATKNPYGNEQFF,TGTGCCACCAAGAACCCATACGGGAATGAGCAGTTCTTC
-,few,TRBV2,TRBJ2-3,CASRSTDTQYF,TGTGCCAGCCGTTCCACAGATACGCAGTATTTT
-,-,TRBV6-6,TRBJ1-2,CASSLGVAGRGYTF,TGTGCCAGCAGTTTGGGTGTGGCGGGGAGAGGCTACACCTTC
TRBD1,few,TRBV29-1,TRBJ1-1,CSPGQMNTEAFF,TGCAGCCCGGGACAGATGAACACTGAAGCTTTCTTT
-,few,TRBV7-2,TRBJ1-2,CASSLSWDTLYGYTF,TGTGCCAGCAGCTTATCTTGGGACACCCTCTATGGCTACACCTTC
-,-,TRBV11-2,TRBJ2-5,CASREQGRETQYF,TGTGCCAGCCGCGAACAGGGTCGGGAGACCCAGTACTTC
TRBD1,few,TRBV24-1,TRBJ1-2,CATSDPGQANYGYTF,TGTGCCACCAGTGATCCGGGACAGGCGAACTATGGCTACACCTTC
-,-,TRBV12-3/TRBV12-4,TRBJ1-5,CASSFFRGKEQPQHF,TGTGCCAGCAGTTTTTTCAGGGGTAAAGAACAGCCCCAGCATTTT
TRBD1,-,TRBV19,TRBJ1-5,CASSAKTGGGQPQHF,TGTGCCAGTAGTGCCAAGACAGGGGGCGGTCAGCCCCAGCATTTT
-,-,TRBV20-1,TRBJ2-7,CSARDSTHYEQYF,TGCAGTGCTAGAGATTCCACCCACTACGAGCAGTACTTC
-,-,TRBV7-9,TRBJ2-1,CASSYGTLVREQFF,TGTGCCAGCAGCTACGGGACCCTCGTCCGGGAGCAGTTCTTC
-,many,TRBV7-2,TRBJ1-1,CASSSGSPPNTEAFF,TGTGCCAGCAGCTCGGGGAGTCCCCCGAACACTGAAGCTTTCTTT
-,many,TRBV7-9,TRBJ2-3,CASSSLQGRSTDTQYF,TGTGCCAGCAGCTCCCTCCAGGGCCGGTCCACAGATACGCAGTATTTT
TRBD1,few,TRBV28,TRBJ1-6,CASSLPGWTGRGNSPLHF,TGTGCCAGCAGTTTACCAGGATGGACAGGGCGAGGGAATTCACCCCTCCACTTT
TRBD1,-,TRBV28,TRBJ1-6,CASSKHGQGRNSPLHF,TGTGCCAGCAGTAAACACGGACAGGGGAGGAATTCACCCCTCCACTTT
TRBD2,-,TRBV20-1,TRBJ2-5,CSLEGGGLAGAGETQYF,TGCAGCCTGGAGGGGGGGGGACTAGCGGGAGCAGGGGAGACCCAGTACTTC
-,-,TRBV25-1,TRBJ2-5,CASSDTGVQETQYF,TGTGCCAGCAGTGATACGGGGGTCCAAGAGACCCAGTACTTC
TRBD1,-,TRBV15,TRBJ2-3,CATSRETGPQYF,TGTGCCACCAGCAGAGAGACAGGGCCGCAGTATTTT
TRBD1,-,TRBV5-6,TRBJ1-2,CASSFEGGEGYTF,TGTGCCAGCAGCTTTGAAGGGGGCGAAGGCTACACCTTC
-,-,TRBV6-6,TRBJ1-2,CASSYASNYGYTF,TGTGCCAGCAGTTACGCGTCTAACTATGGCTACACCTTC
TRBD2,-,TRBV20-1,TRBJ2-1,CSARTYPGLAGNEQFF,TGCAGTGCTAGAACATACCCGGGACTAGCGGGAAATGAGCAGTTCTTC
-,-,TRBV4-3,TRBJ2-3,CASSQEGTGANTQYF,TGCGCCAGCAGCCAAGAAGGGACTGGGGCTAATACGCAGTATTTT
TRBD2,-,TRBV7-6,TRBJ2-2,CASSRTSGRAYTGELFF,TGTGCCAGCAGCCGGACTAGCGGGAGGGCCTATACCGGGGAGCTGTTTTTT
-,few,TRBV7-2,TRBJ2-3,CASSILGDTQYF,TGTGCCAGCAGCATCCTGGGAGATACGCAGTATTTT
-,-,TRBV20-1,TRBJ1-2,CSASQGSRGYTF,TGCAGTGCTAGCCAGGGTAGTCGCGGCTACACCTTC
TRBD2,-,TRBV11-2,TRBJ2-1,CASSLEIAGASNEQFF,TGTGCCAGCAGCTTAGAGATAGCGGGAGCTTCCAATGAGCAGTTCTTC
-,-,TRBV19,TRBJ1-6,CASSTLQSVDSYNSPLHF,TGTGCCAGTAGTACGCTCCAGTCAGTGGACTCCTATAATTCACCCCTCCACTTT
TRBD1,few,TRBV6-1,TRBJ2-6,CASSELHTGAGANVLTF,TGTGCCAGCAGTGAATTACACACAGGGGCTGGGGCCAACGTCCTGACTTTC
-,-,TRBV4-1,TRBJ1-2,CASSQVGVAGYTF,TGCGCCAGCAGCCAAGTTGGTGTGGCTGGCTACACCTTC
TRBD2,-,TRBV19,TRBJ2-1,CASSITRGVEQFF,TGTGCCAGTAGTATCACCCGGGGGGTGGAGCAGTTCTTC
TRBD1,few,TRBV27,TRBJ1-2,CASSRRTGVNYGYTF,TGTGCCAGCAGTCGAAGGACAGGGGTGAACTATGGCTACACCTTC
-,few,TRBV27,TRBJ2-1,CASSSDAARAYNEQFF,TGTGCCAGCAGTTCCGACGCAGCTCGGGCTTACAATGAGCAGTTCTTC
-,-,TRBV29-1,TRBJ2-5,CSVVGGSAQETQYF,TGCAGCGTTGTGGGGGGAAGCGCCCAAGAGACCCAGTACTTC
TRBD1,few,TRBV27,TRBJ2-7,CASSLYARAGGSYEQYF,TGTGCCAGCAGTTTATACGCGCGGGCAGGGGGTTCCTACGAGCAGTACTTC
-,-,TRBV10-3,TRBJ1-1,CAIRTLGGTNTEAFF,TGTGCCATCAGGACCCTAGGAGGGACGAACACTGAAGCTTTCTTT
-,-,TRBV7-8,TRBJ1-2,CASSLGGRGYGYTF,TGTGCCAGCAGCTTAGGGGGCCGGGGCTATGGCTACACCTTC
TRBD1,few,TRBV11-2,TRBJ1-1,CASSYPWDRRSIDTEAFF,TGTGCCAGCAGCTACCCCTGGGACAGGCGCTCGATCGACACTGAAGCTTTCTTT
-,many,TRBV7-6,TRBJ2-1,CASSLVTGSYEQFF,TGTGCCAGCAGCTTAGTTACGGGAAGCTATGAGCAGTTCTTC
TRBD1,few,TRBV20-1,TRBJ1-2,CSALQGIVGYTF,TGCAGTGCTCTACAGGGGATTGTAGGCTACACCTTC
TRBD1,-,TRBV5-6,TRBJ2-7,CASSLIRDRAAYEQYF,TGTGCCAGCAGCTTGATCCGGGACAGGGCCGCCTACGAGCAGTACTTC
-,many,TRBV7-2,TRBJ2-1,CASSLGGSSNEQFF,TGTGCCAGCAGCTTAGGAGGTAGCAGCAATGAGCAGTTCTTC
-,few,TRBV7-8,TRBJ1-1,CASSETNTEAFF,TGTGCCAGCAGCGAAACTAACACTGAAGCTTTCTTT
-,-,TRBV5-4,TRBJ1-1,CASSLKGRNTEAFF,TGTGCCAGCAGCTTGAAAGGCAGGAACACTGAAGCTTTCTTT
-,-,TRBV24-1,TRBJ2-5,CATSDYSGGRGKETQYF,TGTGCCACCAGTGATTACTCCGGAGGACGGGGAAAAGAGACCCAGTACTTC
TRBD2,-,TRBV27,TRBJ2-3,CASRLLTSGRTDTQYF,TGTGCCAGCCGCCTGTTGACTAGCGGGAGAACAGATACGCAGTATTTT
-,-,TRBV12-3/TRBV12-4,TRBJ2-1,CASRERRGGNEQFF,TGTGCCAGCAGAGAGCGAAGGGGGGGCAATGAGCAGTTCTTC
-,many,TRBV7-2,TRBJ2-5,CASSLDGEQKTQYF,TGTGCCAGCAGCTTAGACGGGGAACAGAAGACCCAGTACTTC
-,few,TRBV19,TRBJ1-1,CASSNDRSANTEAFF,TGTGCCAGTAGCAACGACAGGTCCGCGAACACTGAAGCTTTCTTT
-,few,TRBV7-2,TRBJ1-1,CASSLQVGDTEAFF,TGTGCCAGCAGTTTACAGGTGGGGGACACTGAAGCTTTCTTT
-,-,TRBV6-5,TRBJ1-3,CASSYGGSGNTIYF,TGTGCCAGCAGTTACGGGGGCTCTGGAAACACCATATATTTT